Sequencing of this TCR beta chain was carried out in a study of T-cell reconstitution after alpha-beta-depleted transplantation in children. Study-wide findings and caveats: Surviving recipient T cells and thymic progenitors underlay high day-60 TCRbeta diversity in some patients.

A remark on this clonotype: Its antigen is not identified.

Germline V gene lookup returns CDR1 SEHNR and CDR2 FQNEAQ (reference sequence). V dropped 5 bases and J dropped 0 bases, with 17 bases sitting between them. The CDR3 covers 16 residues. Library preparation (for TCRbeta) was performed with unique molecular identifiers. TCRdb reprocessed the PCR reads via MiXCR and lists one record per CDR3 protein. The table shows 700,000 to 850,000 distinct CDR3 sequences, with 16% occurring only once. The source is a male patient younger than 18 who had a stem cell transplant for acute lymphoblastic leukemia, so the T cells may come from the graft donor. The J gene is TRBJ2-7, the V gene TRBV7-9; D not certain. The sequencing here drew on PBMCs, mostly from graft donor cells, taken 360 days after TCRalphabeta/CD19-depleted stem cell transplant. DNA of the CDR3: TGTGCCAGCAGCCCCTCCCCCGGGTGGGACTCCTACGAGCAGTACTTC. It specifies CASSPSPGWDSYEQYF.